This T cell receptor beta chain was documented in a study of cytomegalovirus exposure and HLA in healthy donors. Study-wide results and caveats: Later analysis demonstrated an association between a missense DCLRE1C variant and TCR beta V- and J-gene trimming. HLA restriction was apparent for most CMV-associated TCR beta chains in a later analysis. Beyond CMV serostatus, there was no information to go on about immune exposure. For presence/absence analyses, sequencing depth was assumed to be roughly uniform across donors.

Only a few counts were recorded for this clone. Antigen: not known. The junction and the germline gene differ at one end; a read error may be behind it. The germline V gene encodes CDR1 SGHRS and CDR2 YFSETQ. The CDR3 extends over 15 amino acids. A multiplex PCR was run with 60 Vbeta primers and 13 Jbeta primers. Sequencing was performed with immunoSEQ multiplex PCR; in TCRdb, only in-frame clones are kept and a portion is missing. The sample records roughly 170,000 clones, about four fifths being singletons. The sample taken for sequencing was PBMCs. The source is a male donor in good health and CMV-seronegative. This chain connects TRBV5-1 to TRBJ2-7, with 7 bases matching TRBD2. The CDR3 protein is CASSLAGAIAYEQYF. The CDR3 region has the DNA TGCGCCAGCAGTTTGGCGGGAGCGATCGCGTACGAGCAGTACTTC.